The T cell receptor beta chain described here comes from a study of OX40 agonist ivuxolimab in advanced cancers. In regard to this clone: The same CDR3 can be traced to other DNA sequences in this sample.

Only in-frame clones appear in the TCRdb table, and some are missing; sequencing was by immunoSEQ multiplex PCR. The sample comprises about 69,000 clones, 90% of which are singletons, and 8% to 11% rests with the top ten. The cohort excluded patients with autoimmune disease history or systemic immunosuppression. Germline-derived CDR1 and CDR2 are MDHEN and SYDVKM. J lost 5 bases, V lost 6 bases, and 5 bases had no gene match. This CDR3 has 14 amino acids. The TCR sequence derives from an adult with an advanced solid tumor such as melanoma, head and neck, liver or kidney cancer. Specimen: CD4+ or CD8+ T cells sorted from blood, collected in a trial of the OX40 agonist ivuxolimab. V usage is TRBV28 and J usage is TRBJ2-1; 9 bases agree with TRBD1. This CDR3 is CASRRDRDNNEQFF. As DNA, the CDR3 is TGTGCCAGCAGGAGGGACAGGGACAACAATGAGCAGTTCTTC.